A selection of T cell receptor beta chains follows, all from one sample in a study of blood T cell repertoires in COVID-19. Profiling relied on immunoSEQ multiplex PCR, and the TCRdb table lists in-frame clones only, not all of them. This sample has 95,000 to 100,000 clones; 70% to 90% occur once, and the top ten carry under 14%. The specimen sequenced was peripheral blood. The receptors shown here come from a woman in her twenties or thirties with acute or convalescent COVID-19. Each CDR3 is given with its conserved first and last residue. The D gene is left open where the match is weak. For some rows the clone size is stated as once, few or many, or as a class when expanded; others skip it.

V gene: TRBV5-1; D gene: -; J gene: TRBJ2-3; clone size: -; CDR3 DNA: TGCGCCAGCAGCTTCCAGCCTCAGGGTGCCCTCACAGATACGCAGTATTTT; CDR3 protein: CASSFQPQGALTDTQYF
V gene: TRBV5-5; D gene: TRBD1; J gene: TRBJ1-6; clone size: -; CDR3 DNA: TGTGCCAGCAGCTTGGCAGGGGGGAATTCACCCCTCCACTTT; CDR3 protein: CASSLAGGNSPLHF
V gene: TRBV12-5; D gene: -; J gene: TRBJ1-3; clone size: -; CDR3 DNA: TGTGCTAGTGGCACAGCACCCTCTGGAAACACCATATATTTT; CDR3 protein: CASGTAPSGNTIYF
V gene: TRBV19; D gene: -; J gene: TRBJ2-2; clone size: -; CDR3 DNA: TGTGCCAGTACTTTGCTCCAGGGATGGGGCACCGGGGAGCTGTTTTTT; CDR3 protein: CASTLLQGWGTGELFF
V gene: TRBV27; D gene: TRBD1; J gene: TRBJ1-5; clone size: -; CDR3 DNA: TGTGCCAGCAGTTTAGGACAGGGAGGCAATCAGCCCCAGCATTTT; CDR3 protein: CASSLGQGGNQPQHF
V gene: TRBV30; D gene: TRBD1; J gene: TRBJ2-2; clone size: -; CDR3 DNA: TGTGCCTGGAGCCCACAGTGGGGACAGGCGAACACCGGGGAGCTGTTTTTT; CDR3 protein: CAWSPQWGQANTGELFF
V gene: TRBV3-1/TRBV3-2; D gene: TRBD1; J gene: TRBJ1-1; clone size: -; CDR3 DNA: TGTGCCAGCAGCCCCTACCGGGACAGGGGGACGCGGACTTTCTTT; CDR3 protein: CASSPYRDRGTRTFF
V gene: TRBV10-3; D gene: TRBD2; J gene: TRBJ2-1; clone size: -; CDR3 DNA: TGTGCCATCAGTGTCTCCCCCGTAGCGGGGGCAGGCAATGAGCAGTTCTTC; CDR3 protein: CAISVSPVAGAGNEQFF
V gene: TRBV27; D gene: TRBD1; J gene: TRBJ2-7; clone size: few; CDR3 DNA: TGTGCCAGCAGTGGACAGGGGGCGGGTGAGCAGTACTTC; CDR3 protein: CASSGQGAGEQYF
V gene: TRBV4-1; D gene: -; J gene: TRBJ1-2; clone size: -; CDR3 DNA: TGCGCCAGCAGCCAAGATTTGGGCAGCTTCTATGGCTACACCTTC; CDR3 protein: CASSQDLGSFYGYTF
V gene: TRBV5-1; D gene: TRBD1; J gene: TRBJ1-3; clone size: -; CDR3 DNA: TGCGCCAGCAGCTTGGCGGGACAGGCTGGAAACACCATATATTTT; CDR3 protein: CASSLAGQAGNTIYF
V gene: TRBV18; D gene: TRBD2; J gene: TRBJ2-3; clone size: -; CDR3 DNA: TGTGCCAGCTCACCCCCGAAGGGACTAGCGGGGCCCAATACGCAGTATTTT; CDR3 protein: CASSPPKGLAGPNTQYF
V gene: TRBV27; D gene: -; J gene: TRBJ2-1; clone size: few; CDR3 DNA: TGTGCCAGCAGTTCGGGACAAAGCTCCTACAATGAGCAGTTCTTC; CDR3 protein: CASSSGQSSYNEQFF
V gene: TRBV9; D gene: TRBD2; J gene: TRBJ2-1; clone size: -; CDR3 DNA: TGTGCCAGCAGCCGTACGGGGGGGCAAGGCAATGAGCAGTTCTTC; CDR3 protein: CASSRTGGQGNEQFF
V gene: TRBV3-1/TRBV3-2; D gene: -; J gene: TRBJ1-1; clone size: -; CDR3 DNA: TGTGCCAGCAGCCAAGATAGGAGAAACACTGAAGCTTTCTTT; CDR3 protein: CASSQDRRNTEAFF
V gene: TRBV25-1; D gene: -; J gene: TRBJ1-3; clone size: -; CDR3 DNA: TGTGCCAGCAGTGAATTCAGCGGGGACTTCCCAGGCACCATATATTTT; CDR3 protein: CASSEFSGDFPGTIYF
V gene: TRBV5-6; D gene: -; J gene: TRBJ2-7; clone size: -; CDR3 DNA: TGTGCCAGCAGCTTGGGGGGGCTTTCCTACGAGCAGTACTTC; CDR3 protein: CASSLGGLSYEQYF
V gene: TRBV10-3; D gene: TRBD1; J gene: TRBJ1-2; clone size: -; CDR3 DNA: TGTGCCATCAGACTAGACAGGGAACGTGGCTACACCTTC; CDR3 protein: CAIRLDRERGYTF
V gene: TRBV27; D gene: TRBD2; J gene: TRBJ2-3; clone size: -; CDR3 DNA: TGTGCCAGCAGTTTAACCCATCCTAGCGGGGGGGCCGCTGGCACAGATACGCAGTATTTT; CDR3 protein: CASSLTHPSGGAAGTDTQYF
V gene: TRBV30; D gene: TRBD1; J gene: TRBJ1-1; clone size: -; CDR3 DNA: TGTGCCTGGACCGACAGGGGGCCTACTGAAGCTTTCTTT; CDR3 protein: CAWTDRGPTEAFF
V gene: TRBV25-1; D gene: -; J gene: TRBJ1-4; clone size: -; CDR3 DNA: TGTGCCAGCAGTGAGTTCGGGGGGGCCGGAAAACTGTTTTTT; CDR3 protein: CASSEFGGAGKLFF